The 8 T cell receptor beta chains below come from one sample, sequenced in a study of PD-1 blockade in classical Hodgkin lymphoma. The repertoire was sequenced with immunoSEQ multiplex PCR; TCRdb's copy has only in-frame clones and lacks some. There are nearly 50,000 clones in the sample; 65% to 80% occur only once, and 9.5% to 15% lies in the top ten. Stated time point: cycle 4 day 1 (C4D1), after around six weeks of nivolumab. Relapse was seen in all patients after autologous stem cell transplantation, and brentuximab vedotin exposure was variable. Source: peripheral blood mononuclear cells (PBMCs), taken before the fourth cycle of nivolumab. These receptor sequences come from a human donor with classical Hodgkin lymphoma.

CDR3 protein: CASGTNYNEQFF. The CDR3 nucleotides read TGTGCCAGCGGGACCAACTACAATGAGCAGTTCTTC. The chain couples TRBV5-4 to TRBJ2-1, with D perhaps given as TRBD1 or TRBD2 (5 bases each). This CDR3 is 12 amino acids long. In germline, CDR1 is SGHNT, CDR2 YYREEE (reference sequence). Trimming shortened V by 7 bases and J by 3 bases, and 8 bases separated the two germline ends.

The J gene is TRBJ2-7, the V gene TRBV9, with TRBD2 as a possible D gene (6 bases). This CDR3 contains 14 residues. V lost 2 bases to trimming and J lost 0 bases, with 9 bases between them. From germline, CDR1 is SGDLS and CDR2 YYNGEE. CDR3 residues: CASSVREVSYEQYF. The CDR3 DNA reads TGTGCCAGCAGCGTCAGGGAGGTCTCCTACGAGCAGTACTTC.

In DNA form, the CDR3 reads TGTGCCAGCAGTTTGGGACAGTACACCGGGGAGCTGTTTTTT. It encodes CASSLGQYTGELFF. The chain employs TRBV9 and TRBJ2-2; TRBD1 matches 7 bases. The CDR3 spans 14 residues. CDR1 is SGDLS and CDR2 is YYNGEE in the germline V gene. V was pared by 5 bases and J by 3 bases, with 4 bases of the junction left unmatched.

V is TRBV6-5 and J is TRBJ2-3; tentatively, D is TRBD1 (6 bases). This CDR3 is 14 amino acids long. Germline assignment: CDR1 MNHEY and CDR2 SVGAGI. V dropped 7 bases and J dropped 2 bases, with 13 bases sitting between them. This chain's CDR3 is CASKTTGTTDTQYF. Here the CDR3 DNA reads TGTGCCAGCAAGACCACAGGGACCACAGATACGCAGTATTTT.

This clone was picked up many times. CDR3 residues: CASRAQGEGGYTF. The CDR3 DNA reads TGTGCCAGCAGAGCTCAGGGGGAGGGTGGCTACACCTTC. The chain employs TRBV28 and TRBJ1-2; 7 nucleotides line up with TRBD1. Germline CDR1 and CDR2: MDHEN and SYDVKM. V lost 6 bases, J lost 7 bases, and 8 bases stayed unmatched. The CDR3 runs 13 residues.

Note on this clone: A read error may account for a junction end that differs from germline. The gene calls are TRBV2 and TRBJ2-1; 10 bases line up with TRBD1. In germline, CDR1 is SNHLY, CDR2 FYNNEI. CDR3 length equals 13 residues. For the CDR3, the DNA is TGTGCCAGCAGTGAGGGGACAGGGGTCATCAGGATCTTC. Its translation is CASSEGTGVIRIF.

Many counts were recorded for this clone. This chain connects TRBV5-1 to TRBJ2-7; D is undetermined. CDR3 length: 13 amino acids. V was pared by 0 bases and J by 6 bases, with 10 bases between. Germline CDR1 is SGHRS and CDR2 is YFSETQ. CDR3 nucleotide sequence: TGCGCCAGCAGCTTGGGGCTTGGGGTCGAGCAGTACTTC. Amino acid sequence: CASSLGLGVEQYF.

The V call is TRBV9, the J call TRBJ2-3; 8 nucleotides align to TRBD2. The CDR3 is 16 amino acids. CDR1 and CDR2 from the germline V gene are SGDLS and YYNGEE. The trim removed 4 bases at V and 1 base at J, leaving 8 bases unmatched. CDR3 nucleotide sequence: TGTGCCAGCAGCAATAAGCGGGAGAGGGGCACAGATACGCAGTATTTT. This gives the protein CASSNKRERGTDTQYF. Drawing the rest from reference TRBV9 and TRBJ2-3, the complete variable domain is DSGVTQTPKHLITATGQRVTLRCSPRSGDLSVYWYQQSLDQGLQFLIQYYNGEERAKGNILERFSAQQFPDLHSELNLSSLELGDSALYFCASSNKRERGTDTQYFGPGTRLTVL.